The 32 T cell receptor beta chains listed next were all sequenced from one sample in a study of blood T cells in healthy people across ages. The use of a sample-barcoded 5' primer and a J-beta primer mix characterized a second PCR of about 6 to 11 cycles. TCRdb independently ran MiXCR on the 5' RACE reads; one entry per CDR3 protein. The repertoire includes over a million distinct CDR3 sequences, approximately 59% of them detected once, and approximately 7% sits in the top ten. Sequences were obtained from blood. The receptors come from a man younger than 30 in good health.

This clonotype appeared a few times. The chain recombines TRBV12-3 or TRBV12-4 with TRBJ2-1; TRBD2 matches 8 bases. V was clipped by 5 bases and J by 3 bases; unmatched bases: 12. This CDR3 is 17 amino acids long. The CDR3 protein is CASSPGGERGHYNEQFF. The CDR3 bases are TGTGCCAGCAGTCCCGGGGGGGAGCGGGGGCACTACAATGAGCAGTTCTTC.

The V and J genes are TRBV20-1 and TRBJ2-1; D is perhaps TRBD1 or TRBD2 (6 bases each). The CDR3 is made up of 14 amino acids. V lost 8 bases to trimming and J lost 7 bases, with 21 bases between them. In germline, CDR1 is DFQATT, CDR2 SNEGSKA (reference sequence). CDR3 nucleotides: TGCAGTTCGATTACGGGGGCTGGAGTGAATGAGCAGTTCTTC. Its protein product is CSSITGAGVNEQFF.

This chain links TRBV27 with TRBJ2-1, with D possibly matching TRBD1 (6 bases). The ends were cut back, 6 bases at V and 8 bases at J, with 14 bases in the middle. CDR3 length equals 13 residues. The germline V gene encodes CDR1 MNHEY and CDR2 SMNVEV (reference sequence). The chain's CDR3 is CASRGHRFYEQFF. DNA of the CDR3: TGTGCCAGCAGGGGACATAGGTTCTATGAGCAGTTCTTC.

The V call is TRBV29-1, the J call TRBJ2-1; TRBD1 aligns across 10 bases. There are 16 residues in the CDR3. Trimming cost V 0 bases and J 5 bases; bases outside gene matches: 7. Germline CDR1 is SQVTM and CDR2 is ANQGSEA. CDR3 coding DNA: TGCAGCGTTGAAGAAGATCGGACAGGGGGAAACAATGAGCAGTTCTTC. This sequence encodes CSVEEDRTGGNNEQFF.

J is TRBJ1-2 and V is TRBV7-9, with 9 bases identical to TRBD1. The germline V gene has CDR1 SEHNR and CDR2 FQNEAQ (reference sequence). The CDR3 is made up of 16 amino acids. V was pared by 5 bases and J by 6 bases, with 13 bases of the junction left unmatched. CDR3 coding DNA: TGTGCCAGCAGCCGTCCCGGGACAGGGTCCTGGGATGGCTACACCTTC. The encoded protein is CASSRPGTGSWDGYTF.

The V call is TRBV4-1, the J call TRBJ2-1; 10 nucleotides match TRBD2. With 3 bases clipped from V and 12 bases from J, the junction kept 11 bases outside the gene matches. This CDR3 region has 15 residues. Germline V gene sequence: CDR1 MGHRA, CDR2 YSYEKL. CDR3 residues: CASSQGLAGEFMQFF. The CDR3 DNA is TGCGCCAGCAGCCAGGGGCTAGCGGGAGAGTTTATGCAGTTCTTC.

This clonotype appeared a few times. The chain has TRBV3-1 and TRBJ1-2; D unresolved. CDR1 LGHDT and CDR2 YNNKEL come from the germline V gene (reference sequence). The CDR3 covers 14 residues. Trimming removed 1 base from V and 6 bases from J, with 12 bases in between. The DNA of the CDR3 is TGTGCCAGCAGCCAAGTTTATGGGATGGATGGCTACACCTTC. This translates into CASSQVYGMDGYTF. Full variable domain (outside the CDR3, taken from reference TRBV3-1 and TRBJ1-2): DTAVSQTPKYLVTQMGNDKSIKCEQNLGHDTMYWYKQDSKKFLKIMFSYNNKELIINETVPNRFSPKSPDKAHLNLHINSLELGDSAVYFCASSQVYGMDGYTFGSGTRLTVV.

The J gene is TRBJ2-1, the V gene TRBV6-2 or TRBV6-3; 9 nucleotides align to TRBD2. Trimming at V came to 6 bases and at J to 0 bases, leaving 9 bases not matched to a gene. The CDR3 has 17 residues. Germline V gene lookup returns CDR1 MNHEY and CDR2 SVGEGT. The CDR3 reads CASSPNGGGASYNEQFF. The CDR3 DNA reads as TGTGCCAGCAGCCCCAATGGCGGGGGGGCCTCCTACAATGAGCAGTTCTTC.

The chain carries TRBV7-2 and TRBJ1-6; D remains ambiguous. V lost 6 bases and J lost 10, with 19 bases in between. The CDR3 runs 15 residues. CDR1 SGHTA and CDR2 FQGNSA come from the germline V gene. The CDR3 region has the DNA TGTGCCAGCAGTTTTGATTGGGGTAGGGCCTCACCCCTCCACTTT. The encoded protein is CASSFDWGRASPLHF.

The rearrangement uses TRBV4-2 and TRBJ1-2; D is ambiguous. This CDR3 has 19 amino acids. The germline V and J ends were trimmed by 0 bases and 7 bases, with 27 bases remaining between them. Per the germline V gene, CDR1 is LGHNA and CDR2 is YNFKEQ. This CDR3 is CASSQDSVFIDRDDSGYTF. The DNA for the CDR3 is TGTGCCAGCAGCCAAGACTCTGTCTTTATTGACCGGGATGATTCTGGCTACACCTTC.

V is TRBV13 and J is TRBJ2-4, with no clear D. V lost 4 bases to trimming and J lost 1 base, with 14 bases between them. There are 16 residues in the CDR3. Germline lookup yields CDR1 PRHDT and CDR2 FYEKMQ (reference sequence). This CDR3 is CASSSSSRWAKNIQYF. CDR3 nucleotides: TGTGCCAGCAGCTCTTCTAGTCGATGGGCCAAAAACATTCAGTACTTC.

J is TRBJ2-1 and V is TRBV12-3 or TRBV12-4, with 9 nucleotides matching TRBD1. The CDR3 contains 16 residues. After removal of 2 bases from V and 7 bases from J, the junction contained 9 bases not matched to a gene. The CDR3 region is CASSLFFTGGENEQFF. The CDR3 nucleotides are TGTGCCAGCAGTTTATTTTTCACAGGGGGCGAAAATGAGCAGTTCTTC.

This chain connects TRBV24-1 to TRBJ2-4, with D hard to call. The J call may be wrong; the DNA end is better matched by TRBJ2-7. CDR1 is KGHDR and CDR2 is SFDVKD in the germline V gene. CDR3 length equals 13 residues. This CDR3 reads CATSDLNSYEQYF. CDR3 sequence (DNA): TGTGCCACCAGTGATTTGAACAGCTACGAGCAGTACTTC.

This clonotype was counted only a few times. V is TRBV10-3 and J is TRBJ2-1, with 13 bases identical to TRBD2. CDR3 size: 15 residues. The V and J ends lost 10 bases and 6 bases, in that order; junction bases with no gene match: 9. Germline CDR1 ENHRY, CDR2 SYGVKD. The CDR3 sequence: CATQGTSGAANEQFF. DNA for the CDR3: TGTGCCACACAAGGGACTAGCGGGGCCGCCAATGAGCAGTTCTTC.

The chain employs TRBV6-2 or TRBV6-3 and TRBJ2-1; 9 nucleotides line up with TRBD2. In germline, CDR1 is MNHEY, CDR2 SVGEGT. The CDR3 loop spans 15 amino acids. With V trimmed by 10 bases and J by 7 bases, 14 bases remained unmatched. CDR3 sequence (DNA): TGTGCCACCCTCGCAGGGACTAGCTTTACAAATGAGCAGTTCTTC. This sequence encodes CATLAGTSFTNEQFF.

The chain couples TRBV20-1 to TRBJ2-7; maybe TRBD1 (5 bases). CDR1 is DFQATT and CDR2 is SNEGSKA in the germline V gene (reference sequence). This CDR3 has 11 amino acids. Trimming removed 5 bases at V and 1 base at J, with 6 bases between. CDR3 in amino acids: CSAGASYEQYF. CDR3 DNA sequence: TGCAGTGCTGGGGCTTCCTACGAGCAGTACTTC.

For this clonotype: At one end, the junction sequence differs from germline, possibly due to a read error. V is TRBV6-5 and J is TRBJ2-5, with D perhaps matching TRBD1 (5 bases). Germline CDR1 MNHEY, CDR2 SVGAGI. The CDR3 spans 14 residues. The CDR3: CANSKPTARETQYF. The DNA of the CDR3 is TGTGCCAACAGTAAACCGACAGCCCGGGAGACCCAGTACTTC.

V and J are TRBV20-1 and TRBJ1-6; D unclear. Germline V gene lookup returns CDR1 DFQATT and CDR2 SNEGSKA (reference sequence). V was cut by 1 base and J by 0 bases, with 10 bases left in between. There are 16 residues in the CDR3. The CDR3 DNA sequence: TGCAGTGCTAGAGCGACCCGGAGCTCCTATAATTCACCCCTCCACTTT. Translated, it gives CSARATRSSYNSPLHF.

The chain has TRBV28 and TRBJ1-6; D is undetermined. CDR3 length equals 16 residues. In germline, CDR1 is MDHEN, CDR2 SYDVKM. The V and J ends lost 6 bases and 0 bases respectively, with 12 bases between them. This CDR3 is CASSSVPPSYNSPLHF. CDR3 coding DNA: TGTGCCAGCAGCTCCGTCCCTCCCTCCTATAATTCACCCCTCCACTTT.

The chain carries TRBV5-1 and TRBJ2-7; D possibly corresponds to TRBD1 (6 bases). Trimming removed 1 base at V and 3 bases at J, with 14 bases between. The CDR3 runs to 15 residues. Germline assignment: CDR1 SGHRS and CDR2 YFSETQ. CDR3 loop: CASSLNGQLYYEQYF. CDR3 nucleotide sequence: TGCGCCAGCAGCTTGAACGGACAGCTCTACTACGAGCAGTACTTC.

The chain employs TRBV6-2 or TRBV6-3 and TRBJ2-7; D perhaps matches TRBD1 (5 bases). This CDR3 contains 14 residues. Trimming removed 6 bases from V and 1 base from J, with 13 bases in between. Germline V gene data show CDR1 as MNHEY and CDR2 as SVGEGT. The CDR3 nucleotides are TGTGCCAGCAGGAAGGTCAGGGCATCCTACGAGCAGTACTTC. Amino acids: CASRKVRASYEQYF.

This clonotype was observed a few times. The chain couples TRBV29-1 to TRBJ2-1; a possible D gene is TRBD2 (5 bases). The germline V gene has CDR1 SQVTM and CDR2 ANQGSEA. This CDR3 is 14 amino acids long. V was pared by 8 bases and J by 4 bases, with 18 bases between. The CDR3 DNA follows: TGCAGCCCTCAACTAGTCCGATCGTACAATGAGCAGTTCTTC. Residues: CSPQLVRSYNEQFF.

This chain connects TRBV4-2 to TRBJ2-1, with D perhaps TRBD2 (6 bases). The CDR3 has 13 amino acids. CDR1 LGHNA and CDR2 YNFKEQ come from the germline V gene. Trimming removed 3 bases at V and 8 bases at J, with 11 bases between. DNA of the CDR3: TGTGCCAGCAGCCAGCGGGGTGTTGATGAGCAGTTCTTC. Residues: CASSQRGVDEQFF.

The chain joins TRBV6-6 to TRBJ1-6; D is perhaps TRBD1 (5 bases). This CDR3 is built from 12 residues. The V and J ends lost 11 bases and 6 bases respectively, with 11 bases between them. Germline CDR1 reads MNHNY; CDR2 reads SVGAGI (reference sequence). Here the CDR3 reads CAGRGSNSPLHF. CDR3 bases: TGTGCCGGGCGGGGGAGTAATTCACCCCTCCACTTT.

The chain uses TRBV7-2 and TRBJ2-7; perhaps D is TRBD1 or TRBD2 (6 bases each). This CDR3 region has 17 residues. Trimming took off 5 bases at V and 5 bases at J, with 25 bases between the two ends. The germline V gene encodes CDR1 SGHTA and CDR2 FQGNSA. This chain's CDR3 is CASSLVGLGGPGNEQYF. DNA of the CDR3: TGTGCCAGCAGCCTAGTGGGCCTCGGGGGCCCAGGTAACGAGCAGTACTTC.

This clonotype occurred a few times. The chain uses TRBV29-1 and TRBJ2-4; 8 bases are shared with TRBD1. The end of the DNA aligns better with TRBJ2-5, so the J call may be wrong. The CDR3 has 14 amino acids. The V gene's germline CDR1 is SQVTM and CDR2 ANQGSEA. The CDR3 region has the DNA TGCAGCGTTGGCCGGGACAGGCTAGGGGAGACCCAGTACTTC. Residues: CSVGRDRLGETQYF.

In nucleotides, the CDR3 is TGTGCCACGACGGGACTCGGCGCTGAAGCTTTCTTT. Translating it yields CATTGLGAEAFF. V and J are TRBV6-5 and TRBJ1-1, with a tentative D call TRBD1 (5 bases). Germline V gives CDR1 MNHEY, CDR2 SVGAGI. Trimming took off 10 bases at V and 6 bases at J, with 15 bases between the two ends. The CDR3 has 12 residues.

Remarks on this clonotype: A junction boundary mismatches the germline segment, possibly from a read error. This rearrangement joins TRBV11-2 to TRBJ2-7; the D is unclear. Germline lookup yields CDR1 SGHAT and CDR2 FQNNGV. The CDR3 spans 15 residues. The CDR3 here is CASSLGQDHSDEQYF. The CDR3 nucleotides are TGTGCCAGCAGCTTAGGGCAGGATCACTCCGACGAGCAGTACTTC. Complete variable domain (other parts from reference TRBV11-2 and TRBJ2-7): EAGVAQSPRYKIIEKRQSVAFWCNPISGHATLYWYQQILGQGPKLLIQFQNNGVVDDSQLPKDRFSAERLKGVDSTLKIQPAKLEDSAVYLCASSLGQDHSDEQYFGPGTRLTVT.

This chain links TRBV15 with TRBJ1-3; possible D gene TRBD1, 6 bases. The V gene lost 0 bases and the J gene lost 7 bases, with 10 bases spanning the gap. Germline values: CDR1 LNHNV, CDR2 YYDKDF (reference sequence). CDR3 size: 14 residues. The DNA of the CDR3 is TGTGCCACCAGCAGAGACAGGGGTGAGAACACCATATATTTT. Translated, it gives CATSRDRGENTIYF.

This clonotype was found many times. The junction does not match germline at one end; this may be a read error. The chain is built from TRBV4-1 and TRBJ2-7; D gene unclear. The CDR3 extends over 12 amino acids. Per germline, CDR1 MGHRA and CDR2 YSYEKL. The CDR3 protein is CASSQDNYEQYF. Here the CDR3 DNA reads TGTGCCAGCAGCCAAGATAACTACGAGCAGTACTTC.

The rearrangement joins TRBV21-1 to TRBJ2-3; TRBD2, the table's D call, lacks a check against the DNA. TRBV21-1 is a pseudogene segment. This CDR3 spans 17 amino acids. The CDR3 DNA reads as TGTGCCAGCAGCCCCGAGACGGCTAGCGGGGGACCAGATACGCAGTATTTT. This gives the protein CASSPETASGGPDTQYF.

The chain links TRBV7-2 to TRBJ2-3; weak D call: TRBD2 (6 bases). From germline, CDR1 is SGHTA and CDR2 FQGNSA. The CDR3 has 13 residues. Trimming shortened V by 5 bases and J by 11 bases, and 17 bases separated the two germline ends. The CDR3 loop is CASSLLENGGQYF. The CDR3 DNA sequence: TGTGCCAGCAGCCTCCTGGAAAACGGGGGGCAGTATTTT.